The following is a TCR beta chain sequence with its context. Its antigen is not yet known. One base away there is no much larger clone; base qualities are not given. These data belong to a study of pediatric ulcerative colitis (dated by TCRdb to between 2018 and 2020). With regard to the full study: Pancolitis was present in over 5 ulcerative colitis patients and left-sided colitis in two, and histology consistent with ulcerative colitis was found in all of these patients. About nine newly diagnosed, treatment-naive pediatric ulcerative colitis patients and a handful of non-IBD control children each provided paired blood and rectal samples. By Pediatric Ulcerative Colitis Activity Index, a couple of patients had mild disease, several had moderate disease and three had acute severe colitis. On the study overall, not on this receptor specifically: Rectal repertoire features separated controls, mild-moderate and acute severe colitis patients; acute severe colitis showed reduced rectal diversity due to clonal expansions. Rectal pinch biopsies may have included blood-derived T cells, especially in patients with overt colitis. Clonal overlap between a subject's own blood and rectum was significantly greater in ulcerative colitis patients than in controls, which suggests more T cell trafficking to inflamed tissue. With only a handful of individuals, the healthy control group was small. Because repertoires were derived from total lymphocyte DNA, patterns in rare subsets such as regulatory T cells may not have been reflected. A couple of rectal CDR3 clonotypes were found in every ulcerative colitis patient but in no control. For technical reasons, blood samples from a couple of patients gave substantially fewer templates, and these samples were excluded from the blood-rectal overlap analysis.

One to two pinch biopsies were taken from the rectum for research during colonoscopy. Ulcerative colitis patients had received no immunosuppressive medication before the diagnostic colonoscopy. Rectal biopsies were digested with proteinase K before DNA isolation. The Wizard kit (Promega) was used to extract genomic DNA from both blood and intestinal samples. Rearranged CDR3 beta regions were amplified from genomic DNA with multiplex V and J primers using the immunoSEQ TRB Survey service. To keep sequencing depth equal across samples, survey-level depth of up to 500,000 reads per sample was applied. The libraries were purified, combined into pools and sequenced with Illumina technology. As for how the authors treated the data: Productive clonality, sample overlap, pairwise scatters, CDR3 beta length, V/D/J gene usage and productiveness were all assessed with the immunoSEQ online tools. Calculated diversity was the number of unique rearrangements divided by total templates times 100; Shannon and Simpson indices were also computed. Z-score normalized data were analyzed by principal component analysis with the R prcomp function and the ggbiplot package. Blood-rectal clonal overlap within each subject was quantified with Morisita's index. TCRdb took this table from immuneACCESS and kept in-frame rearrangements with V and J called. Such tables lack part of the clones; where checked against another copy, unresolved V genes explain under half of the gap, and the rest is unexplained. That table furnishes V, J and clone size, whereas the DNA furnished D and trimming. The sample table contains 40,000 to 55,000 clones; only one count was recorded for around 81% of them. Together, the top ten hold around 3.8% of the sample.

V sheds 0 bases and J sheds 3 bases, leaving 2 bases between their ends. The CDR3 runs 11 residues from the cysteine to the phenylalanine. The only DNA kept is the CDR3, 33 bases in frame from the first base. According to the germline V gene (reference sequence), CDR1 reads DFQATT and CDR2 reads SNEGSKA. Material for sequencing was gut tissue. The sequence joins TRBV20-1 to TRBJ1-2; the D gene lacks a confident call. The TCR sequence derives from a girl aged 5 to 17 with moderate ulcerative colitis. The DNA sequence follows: TGCAGTGCTAGAGACTACTATGGCTACACCTTC. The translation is CSARDYYGYTF.